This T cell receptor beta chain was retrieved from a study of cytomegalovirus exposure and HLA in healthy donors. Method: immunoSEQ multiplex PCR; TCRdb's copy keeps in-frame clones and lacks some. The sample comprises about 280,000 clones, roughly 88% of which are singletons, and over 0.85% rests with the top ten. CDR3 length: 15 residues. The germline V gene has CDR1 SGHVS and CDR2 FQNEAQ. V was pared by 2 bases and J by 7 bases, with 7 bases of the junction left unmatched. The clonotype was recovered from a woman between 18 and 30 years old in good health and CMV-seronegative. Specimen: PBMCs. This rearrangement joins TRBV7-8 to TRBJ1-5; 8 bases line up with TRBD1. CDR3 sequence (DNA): TGTGCCAGCAGCTTATCGCCGGACAGGGCCCAGCCCCAGCATTTT. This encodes CASSLSPDRAQPQHF.